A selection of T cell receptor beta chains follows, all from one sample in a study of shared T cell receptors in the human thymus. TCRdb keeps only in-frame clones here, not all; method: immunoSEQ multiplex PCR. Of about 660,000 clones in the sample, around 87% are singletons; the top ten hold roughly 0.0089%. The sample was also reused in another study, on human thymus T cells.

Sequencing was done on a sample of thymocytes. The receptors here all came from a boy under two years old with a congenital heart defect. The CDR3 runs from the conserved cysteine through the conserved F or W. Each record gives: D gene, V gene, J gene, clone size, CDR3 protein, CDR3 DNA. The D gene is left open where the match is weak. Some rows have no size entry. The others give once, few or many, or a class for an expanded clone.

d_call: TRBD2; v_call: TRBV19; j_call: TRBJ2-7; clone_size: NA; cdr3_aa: CASMGATSGNEQYF; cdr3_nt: TGTGCCAGTATGGGAGCGACTAGCGGGAACGAGCAGTACTTC
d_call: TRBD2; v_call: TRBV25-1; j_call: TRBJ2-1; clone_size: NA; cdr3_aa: CASSGGTSGNNEQFF; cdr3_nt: TGTGCCAGCAGTGGCGGGACTAGCGGAAACAATGAGCAGTTCTTC
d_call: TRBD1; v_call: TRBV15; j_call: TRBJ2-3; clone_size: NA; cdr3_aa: CATSQDRGCGDTQYF; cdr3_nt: TGTGCCACCAGCCAGGACAGGGGTTGTGGAGATACGCAGTATTTT
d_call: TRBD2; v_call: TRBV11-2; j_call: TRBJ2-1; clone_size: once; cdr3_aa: CASTVPSSGRAMVNEQFF; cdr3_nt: TGTGCCAGCACCGTCCCCTCTAGCGGGAGGGCCATGGTAAATGAGCAGTTCTTC
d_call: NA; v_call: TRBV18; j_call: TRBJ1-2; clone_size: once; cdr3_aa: CASSPVSASYGYTF; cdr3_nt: TGTGCCAGCTCACCAGTCTCAGCGAGCTATGGCTACACCTTC
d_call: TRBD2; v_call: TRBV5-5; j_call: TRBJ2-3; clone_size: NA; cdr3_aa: CASSSGLAGELHTDTQYF; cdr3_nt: TGTGCCAGCAGTTCTGGACTAGCGGGAGAGTTGCACACAGATACGCAGTATTTT
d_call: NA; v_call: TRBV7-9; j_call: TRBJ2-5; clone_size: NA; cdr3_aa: CASSLEPKWQAKETQYF; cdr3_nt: TGTGCCAGCAGCTTAGAGCCGAAGTGGCAGGCCAAAGAGACCCAGTACTTC
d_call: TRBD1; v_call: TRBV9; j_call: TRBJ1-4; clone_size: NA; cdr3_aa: CASSVAGTGNEKLFF; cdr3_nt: TGTGCCAGCAGCGTAGCTGGGACAGGGAATGAAAAACTGTTTTTT
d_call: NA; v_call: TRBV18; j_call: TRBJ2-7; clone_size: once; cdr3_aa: CASSPYITWAPHEQYF; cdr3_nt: TGTGCCAGCTCACCATACATAACTTGGGCTCCCCACGAGCAGTACTTC
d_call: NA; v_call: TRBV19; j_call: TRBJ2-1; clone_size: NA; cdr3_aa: CASSMLGSSYNEQFF; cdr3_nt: TGTGCCAGTAGTATGCTAGGGAGCTCCTACAATGAGCAGTTCTTC
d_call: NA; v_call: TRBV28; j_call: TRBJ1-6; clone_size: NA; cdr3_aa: CASSSGNSPLHF; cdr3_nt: TGTGCCAGCAGTTCGGGGAACTCCCCCCTCCACTTT
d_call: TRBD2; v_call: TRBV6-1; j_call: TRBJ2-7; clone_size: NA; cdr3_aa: CASSESLAEIYEQYF; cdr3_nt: TGTGCCAGCAGTGAAAGTCTAGCGGAGATTTACGAGCAGTACTTC
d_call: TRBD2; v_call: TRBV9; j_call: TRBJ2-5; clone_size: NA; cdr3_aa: CASSVGGRVETQYF; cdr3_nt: TGTGCCAGCAGCGTAGGCGGGAGGGTCGAGACCCAGTACTTC
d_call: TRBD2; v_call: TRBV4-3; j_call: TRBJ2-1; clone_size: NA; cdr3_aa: CASRRTSGMNEQFF; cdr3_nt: TGCGCCAGCAGACGGACTAGCGGGATGAATGAGCAGTTCTTC
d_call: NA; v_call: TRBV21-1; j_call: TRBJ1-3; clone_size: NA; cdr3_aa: CASPGQSPGNTIYF; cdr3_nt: TGTGCCAGCCCGGGACAGAGCCCTGGAAACACCATATATTTT
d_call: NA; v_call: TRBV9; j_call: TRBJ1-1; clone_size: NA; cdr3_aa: CASSVVESTEAFF; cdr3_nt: TGTGCCAGCAGCGTAGTAGAAAGCACTGAAGCTTTCTTT
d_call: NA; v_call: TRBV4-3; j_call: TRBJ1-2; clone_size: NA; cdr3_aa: CASSQKDRNYGYTF; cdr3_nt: TGCGCCAGCAGCCAAAAGGACAGAAACTATGGCTACACCTTC
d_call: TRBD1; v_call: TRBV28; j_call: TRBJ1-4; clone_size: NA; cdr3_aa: CATEWKGQRNEKLFF; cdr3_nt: TGTGCCACCGAATGGAAGGGACAGCGGAATGAAAAACTGTTTTTT
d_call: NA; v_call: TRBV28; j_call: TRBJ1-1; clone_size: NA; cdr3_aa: CASSFNGQTPEAFF; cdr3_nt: TGTGCCAGCAGTTTTAACGGACAGACTCCTGAAGCTTTCTTT
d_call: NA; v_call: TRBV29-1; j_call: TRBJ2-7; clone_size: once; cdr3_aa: CSVGVSQVPYEQYF; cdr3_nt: TGCAGCGTTGGTGTGTCGCAGGTCCCCTACGAGCAGTACTTC
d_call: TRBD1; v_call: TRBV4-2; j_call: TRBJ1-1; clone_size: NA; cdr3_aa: CASSQDGVTGHGPNTEAFF; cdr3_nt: TGTGCCAGCAGCCAAGATGGGGTGACAGGGCACGGCCCGAACACTGAAGCTTTCTTT
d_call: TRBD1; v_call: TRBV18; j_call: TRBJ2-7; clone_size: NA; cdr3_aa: CASSRQGSDEQYF; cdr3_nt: TGTGCCAGCTCACGACAGGGTTCGGACGAGCAGTACTTC
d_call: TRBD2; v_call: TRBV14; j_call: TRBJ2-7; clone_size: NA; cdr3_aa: CATDPLAGDGAGDF; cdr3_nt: TGTGCCACCGACCCACTAGCGGGAGACGGTGCGGGAGACTTC
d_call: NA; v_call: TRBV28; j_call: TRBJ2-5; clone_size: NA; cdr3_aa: CASSLVARLQETQYF; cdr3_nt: TGTGCCAGCAGTTTAGTCGCCAGGCTACAAGAGACCCAGTACTTC
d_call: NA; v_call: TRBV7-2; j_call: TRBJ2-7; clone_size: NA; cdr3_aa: CASSSLGTPLEQYF; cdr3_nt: TGTGCCAGCAGTTCACTCGGGACACCCCTCGAGCAGTACTTC
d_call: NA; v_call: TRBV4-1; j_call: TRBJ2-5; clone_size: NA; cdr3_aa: CASSLRGRETQYF; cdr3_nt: TGCGCCAGCAGCCTCAGGGGGAGGGAGACCCAGTACTTC
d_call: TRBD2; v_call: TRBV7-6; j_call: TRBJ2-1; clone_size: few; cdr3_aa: CASSFTSGGPGYNEQFF; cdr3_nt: TGTGCCAGCAGCTTTACTAGCGGGGGCCCAGGGTACAATGAGCAGTTCTTC
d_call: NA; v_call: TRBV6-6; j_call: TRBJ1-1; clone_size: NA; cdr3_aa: CASSYSTTVAEAFF; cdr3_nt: TGTGCCAGCAGTTACTCGACCACAGTCGCTGAAGCTTTCTTT
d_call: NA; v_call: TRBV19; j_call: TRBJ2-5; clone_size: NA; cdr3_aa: CATHSEYGETQYF; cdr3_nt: TGTGCCACCCATAGTGAATACGGAGAGACCCAGTACTTC
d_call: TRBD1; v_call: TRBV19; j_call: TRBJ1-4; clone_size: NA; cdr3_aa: CASSEGQGNEKLFF; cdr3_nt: TGTGCCAGTAGTGAGGGACAGGGGAATGAAAAACTGTTTTTT
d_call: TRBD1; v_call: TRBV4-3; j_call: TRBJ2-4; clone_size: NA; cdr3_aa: CASSQTNRGVTVAKNIQYF; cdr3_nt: TGCGCCAGCAGCCAAACCAACAGGGGAGTGACAGTAGCCAAAAACATTCAGTACTTC
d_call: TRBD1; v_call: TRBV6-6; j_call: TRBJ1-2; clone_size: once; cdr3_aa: CASSFWTGYGYTF; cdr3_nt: TGTGCCAGCAGTTTCTGGACAGGGTATGGCTACACCTTC
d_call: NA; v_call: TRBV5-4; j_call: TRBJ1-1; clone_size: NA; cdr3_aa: CASSTREGSANTEAFF; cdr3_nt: TGTGCCAGCAGCACGAGGGAGGGCAGTGCGAACACTGAAGCTTTCTTT
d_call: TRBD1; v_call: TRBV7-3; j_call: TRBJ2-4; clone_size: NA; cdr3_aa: CASSLEQGQVIQYF; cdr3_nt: TGTGCCAGCAGCTTAGAACAGGGGCAGGTCATTCAGTACTTC
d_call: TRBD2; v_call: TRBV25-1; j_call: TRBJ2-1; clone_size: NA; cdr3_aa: CASSDSSGRGNEQFF; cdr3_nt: TGTGCCAGCAGTGACTCTAGCGGGAGGGGGAATGAGCAGTTCTTC
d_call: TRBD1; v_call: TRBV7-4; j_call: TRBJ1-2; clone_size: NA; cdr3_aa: CASSSGQGADGYTF; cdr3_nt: TGTGCCAGCAGCTCCGGACAGGGGGCGGATGGCTACACCTTC
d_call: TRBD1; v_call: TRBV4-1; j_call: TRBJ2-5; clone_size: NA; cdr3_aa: CASSRSTGVEETQYF; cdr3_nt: TGCGCCAGCAGCCGCTCGACAGGGGTTGAAGAGACCCAGTACTTC
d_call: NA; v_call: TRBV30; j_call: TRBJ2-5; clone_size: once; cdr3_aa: CAWSLNSGTYWGAQYF; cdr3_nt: TGTGCCTGGAGTTTAAATTCCGGGACCTATTGGGGGGCCCAGTACTTC
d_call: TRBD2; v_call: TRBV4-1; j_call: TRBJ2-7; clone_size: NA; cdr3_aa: CASSRRLAGGPYEQYF; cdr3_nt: TGCGCCAGCAGCCGAAGGCTAGCGGGGGGGCCCTACGAGCAGTACTTC
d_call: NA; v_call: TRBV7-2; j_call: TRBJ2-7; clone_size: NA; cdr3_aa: CASNLGLLTYEQYF; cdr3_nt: TGTGCCAGCAACCTAGGACTCCTAACCTACGAGCAGTACTTC
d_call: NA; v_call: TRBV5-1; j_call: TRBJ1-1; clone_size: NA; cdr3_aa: CASSFETNATEAFF; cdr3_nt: TGCGCCAGCAGCTTTGAAACGAACGCGACTGAAGCTTTCTTT
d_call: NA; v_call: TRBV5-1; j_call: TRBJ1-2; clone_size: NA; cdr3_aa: CASSLAGDYGYTF; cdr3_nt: TGCGCCAGCAGCTTGGCAGGGGACTATGGCTACACCTTC
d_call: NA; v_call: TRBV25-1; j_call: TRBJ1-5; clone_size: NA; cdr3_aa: CASSGGTLNSNQPQHF; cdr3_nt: TGTGCCAGCAGTGGCGGGACGCTTAATAGCAATCAGCCCCAGCATTTT
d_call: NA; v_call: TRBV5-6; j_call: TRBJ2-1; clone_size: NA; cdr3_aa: CASSLGGISSYNEQFF; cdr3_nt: TGTGCCAGCAGCTTGGGCGGGATCAGCTCCTACAATGAGCAGTTCTTC
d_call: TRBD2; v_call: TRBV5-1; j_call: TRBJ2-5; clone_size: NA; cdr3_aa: CASSLSDPGLAGEQETQYF; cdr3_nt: TGCGCCAGCAGCTTATCCGACCCGGGACTAGCGGGGGAGCAAGAGACCCAGTACTTC
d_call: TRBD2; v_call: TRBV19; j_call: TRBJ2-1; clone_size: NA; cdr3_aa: CASSSTRTSGEQFF; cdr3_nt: TGTGCCAGTAGTTCAACTCGGACTAGCGGTGAGCAGTTCTTC
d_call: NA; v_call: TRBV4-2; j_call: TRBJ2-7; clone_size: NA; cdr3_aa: CASSQDEGSSYEQYF; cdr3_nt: TGTGCCAGCAGCCAAGATGAGGGTTCTTCCTACGAGCAGTACTTC